The TCR beta chain described here comes from a study of graft-versus-host responses after intestinal transplantation. Study-wide context: Every recipient had anti-thymocyte globulin induction and two to three years of tacrolimus plus steroids.

Germline V lookup: CDR1 MNHNS, CDR2 SASEGT. V gave up 1 base and J gave up 6 bases, with 19 bases separating them. The CDR3 totals 16 residues. TCRdb keeps only in-frame clones here, not all; method: immunoSEQ multiplex PCR. The table shows around 18,000 clones, with 90% occurring only once. This clone was picked up one time. Source: PBMCs, taken less than 400 days after transplant. This TCR derives from a human patient who received an intestinal transplant, so some T cells may come from the graft donor. This chain connects TRBV6-1 to TRBJ2-7; D gene ambiguous. The CDR3 DNA reads TGTGCCAGCAGTGAAGGAGAGGCAGGCCCGGTGGGCGAGCAGTACTTC. It yields the protein CASSEGEAGPVGEQYF.